This section outlines one TCR beta chain sequence together with its context. Sequencing was performed with immunoSEQ multiplex PCR; in TCRdb, only in-frame clones are kept and a portion is missing. The sample carries 170,000 or so clones, roughly 87% recorded once. These data are taken from a study of T cell responses to AZD1222 COVID-19 vaccine. This sequence was found in an adult in good health. Sample: peripheral blood, taken on day 0 of AZD1222 vaccination.

Here the CDR3 reads CASSNSWGIIGRDTQYF. DNA of the CDR3: TGTGCCAGTAGTAACTCGTGGGGGATCATTGGTAGAGATACGCAGTATTTT. This chain links TRBV19 with TRBJ2-3; D is tentatively TRBD1 or TRBD2 (5 bases each). This CDR3 is built from 17 residues. Trimming left V 4 bases short and J 5 bases short, with 22 bases between. Germline lookup yields CDR1 LNHDA and CDR2 SQIVND (reference sequence).